These T cell receptor beta chains were read from a single sample in a study of tumor and adjacent non-tumor tissue in lung cancer. MiXCR, run by TCRdb on the multiplex PCR reads, gives a single entry per CDR3 protein. The sample records more than 85,000 distinct CDR3 sequences, approximately 84% being singletons. The sequencing sample was made of lung tumor tissue. These receptors were taken from a man between 65 and 80 years old with non-small cell lung cancer. CDR3s include the opening cysteine and the closing phenylalanine or tryptophan. D genes are given only for firm matches. The size entry is marked missing in some rows and otherwise reads once, few, many or a size class.

clone size	V gene	D gene	J gene	CDR3 DNA	CDR3 protein
-	TRBV4-2	-	TRBJ2-3	TGTGCCAGCAGCCATGCTCTAGGAAGCGTTACAGATACGCAGTATTTT	CASSHALGSVTDTQYF
once	TRBV6-6	-	TRBJ2-7	TGTGCCAGCAGTTACTCACTTGGTTACGAGCAGTACTTC	CASSYSLGYEQYF
-	TRBV11-2	TRBD2	TRBJ2-5	TGTGCCAGCATCATAGGGACTAGTCGGGAATTCAGGGAGACCCAGTACTTC	CASIIGTSREFRETQYF
many	TRBV5-1	-	TRBJ2-2	TGCGCCAGCAGCTTGGGCCCCATGGGGAACACCGGGGAGCTGTTTTTT	CASSLGPMGNTGELFF
-	TRBV6-6	TRBD2	TRBJ2-1	TGTGCCAACACTATGACTAGCGTCCCTTACAATGAGCAGTTCTTC	CANTMTSVPYNEQFF
-	TRBV11-3	-	TRBJ2-7	TGTGCCAGCAGCTTAGATGACGGTACAAGGTACGACCAGTACTTC	CASSLDDGTRYDQYF
-	TRBV6-5	-	TRBJ2-2	TGTACCAGCAGTTACTCGTTAGTGGGAGGTAACACCGGGGAGCTGTTTTTT	CTSSYSLVGGNTGELFF
-	TRBV7-3	TRBD2	TRBJ2-7	TGTGCCAACGGGAGGAGCAGCTTAGTAAACTACGAGCAGTATTTC	CANGRSSLVNYEQYF
once	TRBV11-2	-	TRBJ1-1	TGTGCCAGCAGCAAGGACAAGCGAGGCACTTTCTTT	CASSKDKRGTFF
-	TRBV7-8	-	TRBJ2-7	TGTGCCAGCAGCCTCCAGGGAGAGACAAACTGCGAGCAGTACTTC	CASSLQGETNCEQYF
-	TRBV29-1	TRBD2	TRBJ2-1	TGCAGCGTTGTTGGGAGGGGCACGAATAATGAGCAGTTCTTC	CSVVGRGTNNEQFF
-	TRBV5-4	-	TRBJ2-5	TGTGCCATGAGCTTGAGGCGGGGTCAAGAGACCCAGTATTTC	CAMSLRRGQETQYF
once	TRBV4-1	-	TRBJ1-5	TGCGCGAGCAACCAAACGATCAATCAGCCCCAGCATTTT	CASNQTINQPQHF
-	TRBV11-2	TRBD2	TRBJ2-1	TGTGCCAGCCTACTAGCGGGAGGGCCGATGGATGAGCAGTTCTTC	CASLLAGGPMDEQFF
once	TRBV28	-	TRBJ1-2	TGTACCAGCAGCTTCACCCCTTTAGGCGTCCCGGGAGGCTACACCTTC	CTSSFTPLGVPGGYTF
few	TRBV10-1	TRBD2	TRBJ2-1	TGCGCCAGCAGCCCCCTCCGGGGGGACTTTGAGCAGTCCTTC	CASSPLRGDFEQSF
-	TRBV4-1	-	TRBJ2-5	TGTACCAGCAGTCAACAGTGGGGACAAGAGACCCAGCACTTC	CTSSQQWGQETQHF
many	TRBV10-3	-	TRBJ1-1	TGTGCCATCGGGGAGTTCTCGAGGACTGAAGCTTTCTTT	CAIGEFSRTEAFF
-	TRBV12-3/TRBV12-4	TRBD1	TRBJ1-5	TGTGACAGCAGGGGGACAGGGGCTCAGCCACAGCATTTT	CDSRGTGAQPQHF